These 11 T cell receptor beta chains came from one sample sequenced in a study of beta chain features in type 1 diabetes. Sequencing targeted expressed TCRB transcripts, as all isolated RNA had been reverse transcribed. The data were produced by immunoSEQ multiplex PCR, yet TCRdb's version contains in-frame clones alone and is incomplete. Among about 240,000 clones listed, around 26% were seen once. The sample taken for sequencing was central memory CD4+ T cells from blood. These receptors all come from a man aged 25-45 years in good health.

This clone was observed a handful of times. CDR3 in DNA: TGTGCCAGCAGCCCGGGGGGCCAGGGTGGAGAGACCCAGTACTTC. It translates to CASSPGGQGGETQYF. The chain joins TRBV7-7 to TRBJ2-5, with D perhaps TRBD2 (7 bases). Trimming shortened V by 5 bases and J by 4 bases, and 17 bases separated the two germline ends. This CDR3 has 15 amino acids. The germline CDR1 and CDR2 sequences are SSHAT and FNYEAQ (reference sequence).

The chain employs TRBV7-6 and TRBJ2-1; perhaps TRBD2 as D (6 bases). V lost 3 bases and J lost 9, with 18 bases in between. The germline V gene has CDR1 SGHVS and CDR2 FNYEAQ. CDR3 length: 15 amino acids. For the CDR3, the DNA is TGTGCCAGCAGCTTCTCTCCCGGGACGGAGGGTGAGCAGTTCTTC. This codes for CASSFSPGTEGEQFF.

The chain combines TRBV30 with TRBJ2-7; D might be TRBD1 (6 bases). The CDR3 loop spans 13 amino acids. Germline CDR1 is GTSNPN and CDR2 is SVGIG (reference sequence). Trimming removed 3 bases from V and 4 bases from J, with 13 bases in between. The CDR3 DNA sequence: TGTGCCTGGAGACCACAGGGCACTTACGAGCAGTACTTC. Its translation is CAWRPQGTYEQYF.

There are a few counts of this clone. This chain connects TRBV5-1 to TRBJ1-1, with 10 bases identical to TRBD1. In germline, CDR1 is SGHRS, CDR2 YFSETQ. The ends lost 10 bases at V and 11 bases at J; junction bases unmatched: 14. The CDR3 sequence is 13 residues long. This CDR3 reads CASTPTGGNLAFF. The CDR3 region has the DNA TGCGCCTCAACCCCGACAGGGGGCAATCTGGCTTTCTTT.

This clone occurred a few times. The chain combines TRBV28 with TRBJ2-1; 13 nucleotides match TRBD2. V was clipped by 4 bases and J by 9 bases; unmatched bases: 6. Germline V CDR1 and CDR2: MDHEN, SYDVKM. The CDR3 extends over 15 amino acids. The DNA of the CDR3 is TGTGCCAGCAGTTCCTGGACTAGCGGGAGCCCTGAGCAGTTCTTC. This translates into CASSSWTSGSPEQFF.

This clone was counted between two and nine times. V is TRBV29-1 and J is TRBJ2-5; 8 bases match TRBD2. CDR3 length equals 13 residues. The germline gives CDR1 SQVTM, CDR2 ANQGSEA. V gave up 6 bases and J gave up 4 bases; unmatched junction bases: 7. Written as DNA, the CDR3 is TGCAGCGTCGGGGGGGTCTCAGGAGAGACCCAGTACTTC. This gives the protein CSVGGVSGETQYF.

CDR3: CASSLAGVVNEQYF. CDR3 DNA sequence: TGTGCCAGCAGCTTAGCGGGAGTGGTCAACGAGCAGTACTTC. The V call is TRBV7-2, the J call TRBJ2-7, with D maybe TRBD2 (5 bases). In germline, CDR1 is SGHTA, CDR2 FQGNSA. This CDR3 is built from 14 residues. V shed 0 bases and J shed 5 bases, with 11 bases lying between them.

CDR3 bases: TGCGCCAGCAGCTTGGAAGGGCAAGGGGCCAACGTCCTGACTTTC. It codes for CASSLEGQGANVLTF. This chain uses TRBV5-1 with TRBJ2-6; D gene unclear. The CDR3 is made up of 15 amino acids. CDR1 is SGHRS, CDR2 YFSETQ, per germline. The V and J ends lost 0 bases and 4 bases respectively, with 8 bases between them.

As to this clone: In the same sample, other DNA sequences code for this CDR3. The chain carries TRBV29-1 and TRBJ2-7; D possibly uses TRBD1 or TRBD2 (7 bases each). CDR3 size: 13 residues. Trimming removed 6 bases at V and 3 bases at J, with 15 bases between. CDR1 SQVTM and CDR2 ANQGSEA come from the germline V gene. CDR3 amino acids: CSVGGGQNYEQYF. CDR3 nucleotide sequence: TGCAGCGTGGGAGGGGGACAGAACTACGAGCAGTACTTC.

Only a few counts were recorded for this clone. The V call is TRBV30, the J call TRBJ1-2, with D unclear. The V end lost 7 bases, the J end lost 8 bases, and 23 bases lay between the germline ends. In germline, CDR1 is GTSNPN, CDR2 SVGIG (reference sequence). This CDR3 comprises 14 residues. For the CDR3, the DNA is TGTGCCTCCTCAGCGGGCACCCCTTCAAGGGGCTACACCTTC. Translating gives CASSAGTPSRGYTF.

This clone was observed a few times. The V call is TRBV27, the J call TRBJ1-4, with D perhaps TRBD1 (5 bases). Germline values: CDR1 MNHEY, CDR2 SMNVEV (reference sequence). The CDR3 consists of 15 residues. Trimming took off 3 bases at V and 2 bases at J, with 10 bases between the two ends. The CDR3 loop is CASSFQGGTNEKLFF. The CDR3 bases are TGTGCCAGCAGTTTTCAGGGAGGTACTAATGAAAAACTGTTTTTT.